The 17 T cell receptor beta chains reported below all come from one sample, sequenced in a study of OX40 agonist ivuxolimab in advanced cancers. The library was prepared using the immunoSEQ multiplex PCR assay. Held by TCRdb, this immuneACCESS table contains in-frame sequences only and omits some clones. Under half of the omission traces to an unresolved V gene where checked; the cause of the rest is unknown. Recorded for this sample are roughly 29,000 clones; about 93% of them occurred a single time. Just under 9.5% of the sample belongs to the ten largest clones. Sequenced here: CD4+ or CD8+ T cells sorted from blood, sampled in a trial of the OX40 agonist ivuxolimab. The receptors come from an adult with an advanced solid tumor such as melanoma, head and neck, liver or kidney cancer.

CDR3 sequence (DNA): TGTGCCAGCAGCACCGTTGACATCCCGAACACTGAAGCTTTCTTT. Translation: CASSTVDIPNTEAFF. The genes are TRBV7-9 and TRBJ1-1; D unresolved. V lost 5 bases and J 1 base, leaving 14 bases between the germline ends. CDR3 length: 15 amino acids. Germline CDR1 SEHNR, CDR2 FQNEAQ (reference sequence).

The CDR3 coding sequence is TGTGCCAGCAGCTTTCTCGGAGCGGGACAAGAGACCCAGTACTTC. It translates to CASSFLGAGQETQYF. This sequence joins TRBV7-6 and TRBJ2-5; 7 nucleotides agree with TRBD2. Trimming took 3 bases from V and 2 from J; bases not matched to a gene: 6. There are 15 residues in the CDR3. Germline CDR1 and CDR2: SGHVS and FNYEAQ.

V usage is TRBV5-8 and J usage is TRBJ1-5, with TRBD1 as a possible D gene (5 bases). From germline, CDR1 is SGHTS and CDR2 YDEGEE. The CDR3 has 16 amino acids. V was clipped by 0 bases and J by 4 bases, with 14 bases between them. The CDR3 here is CASSLGGQAANQPQHF. The CDR3 DNA follows: TGTGCCAGCAGCTTGGGCGGACAAGCCGCGAATCAGCCCCAGCATTTT.

The chain's CDR3 is CASSLGRSSYEQYF. The CDR3 DNA sequence: TGTGCCAGCAGCTTGGGCAGGAGCTCCTACGAGCAGTACTTC. The chain recombines TRBV7-2 with TRBJ2-7; no clear D. The CDR3 sequence is 14 residues long. V lost 3 bases and J 0 bases, leaving 9 bases between the germline ends. The germline gives CDR1 SGHTA, CDR2 FQGNSA.

The chain employs TRBV6-1 and TRBJ1-2; TRBD1 matches at 7 bases. With V trimmed by 5 bases and J by 0 bases, 3 bases remained unmatched. The CDR3 consists of 14 residues. Germline V gene data show CDR1 as MNHNS and CDR2 as SASEGT. CDR3 protein: CASSSGGPNYGYTF. The CDR3 nucleotides are TGTGCCAGCAGTTCAGGGGGGCCTAACTATGGCTACACCTTC.

This CDR3 reads CASSHSSSGANVLTF. CDR3 nucleotide sequence: TGTGCCAGTAGCCACAGTAGCTCTGGGGCCAACGTCCTGACTTTC. The rearrangement uses TRBV19 and TRBJ2-6; no firm D call. The CDR3 has 15 amino acids. The ends were cut back, 6 bases at V and 0 bases at J, with 9 bases in the middle. The germline CDR1 and CDR2 sequences are LNHDA and SQIVND (reference sequence).

This clone appeared once. The chain recombines TRBV9 with TRBJ1-3; no clear D gene. V was trimmed by 3 bases and J by 4 bases, leaving 5 bases between them. From germline, CDR1 is SGDLS and CDR2 YYNGEE. The CDR3 is 12 amino acids. In nucleotides, the CDR3 is TGTGCCAGCAGCGGGTTGGGAAACACCATATATTTT. Translated: CASSGLGNTIYF.

Note on this clone: Its ends do not fully match the called genes, so a read error is possible. This chain joins TRBV6-1 and TRBJ2-1; maybe TRBD1 (7 bases). CDR3 size: 13 residues. Germline V lookup: CDR1 MNHNS, CDR2 SASEGT. CDR3 sequence: CASSVPRGTDIIF. DNA for the CDR3: TGTGCCAGCAGTGTTCCGCGCGGGACAGATATCATCTTC.

The CDR3 DNA sequence: TGCGCCAGCAGCCAACTTGCGACTAGCGGGTTTTACGAGCAGTACTTC. It codes for CASSQLATSGFYEQYF. The rearrangement uses TRBV4-1 and TRBJ2-7, with 10 bases lining up with TRBD2. Germline trimming cut 2 bases from V and 4 bases from J; bases unmatched to any gene: 8. Germline CDR1 and CDR2: MGHRA and YSYEKL. The CDR3 sequence is 16 residues long.

The J gene is TRBJ2-1, the V gene TRBV6-5, with unresolved D. CDR1 and CDR2 (germline): MNHEY, SVGAGI. Trimming took off 2 bases at V and 5 bases at J, with 10 bases between the two ends. The length of the CDR3 is 14 residues. CDR3 region: CASSYEREDNEQFF. Here the CDR3 DNA reads TGTGCCAGCAGTTACGAGCGAGAGGACAATGAGCAGTTCTTC.

This chain connects TRBV27 to TRBJ1-2; 8 positions agree with TRBD1. This CDR3 has 16 amino acids. Germline V gives CDR1 MNHEY, CDR2 SMNVEV (reference sequence). Germline trimming cut 0 bases from V and 9 bases from J; bases unmatched to any gene: 12. The CDR3 here is CASSLSAGFGQGSYTF. The DNA of the CDR3 is TGTGCCAGCAGTTTATCGGCGGGGTTCGGACAGGGTAGCTACACCTTC.

The chain employs TRBV4-1 and TRBJ2-3, with D maybe TRBD1 (5 bases). The V gene's germline CDR1 is MGHRA and CDR2 YSYEKL. CDR3 size: 13 residues. Trimming stripped 4 bases from V and 5 bases from J, with 10 bases between. The CDR3 coding sequence is TGCGCCAGCAGCCTGTCAGGGAAAGATACGCAGTATTTT. Protein sequence: CASSLSGKDTQYF.

The genes are TRBV2 and TRBJ1-5, with 7 bases identical to TRBD1. CDR1 and CDR2 (germline): SNHLY, FYNNEI. With V trimmed by 8 bases and J by 3 bases, 4 bases remained unmatched. This CDR3 region has 13 residues. The CDR3 bases are TGTGCCAGCCAGACAGGGATCAATCAGCCCCAGCATTTT. Encoded protein: CASQTGINQPQHF.

The chain has TRBV15 and TRBJ2-1; 9 bases are a match to TRBD1. With V trimmed by 0 bases and J by 6 bases, 6 bases remained unmatched. Germline assignment: CDR1 LNHNV and CDR2 YYDKDF (reference sequence). The CDR3 consists of 16 residues. The CDR3 region has the DNA TGTGCCACCAGCAGAGATCGGGGGACAGGGACCAATGAGCAGTTCTTC. Residues: CATSRDRGTGTNEQFF.

This clone was recorded only once. The CDR3 sequence is CASSSRDKIYVNEQYF. CDR3 in DNA: TGTGCCAGCAGCTCCCGGGACAAGATCTATGTCAACGAGCAGTACTTC. J is TRBJ2-7 and V is TRBV9; tentatively, D is TRBD1 (6 bases). The CDR3 sequence is 16 residues long. Trimming stripped 4 bases from V and 5 bases from J, with 22 bases between. Germline V CDR1 and CDR2: SGDLS, YYNGEE.

Concerning this clone: At one end, the junction sequence differs from germline, possibly due to a read error. CDR3 in amino acids: CASSLEVRSTDTRYF. The CDR3 DNA reads as TGTGCCAGCAGCTTAGAGGTTCGGAGCACAGATACGCGGTATTTT. The chain couples TRBV7-2 to TRBJ2-3; D uncertain. CDR3 size: 15 residues. Germline assignment: CDR1 SGHTA and CDR2 FQGNSA.

Note on this clone: In the same sample, other DNA sequences code for this CDR3. J is TRBJ1-1 and V is TRBV4-2; tentative D call: TRBD1 (6 bases). CDR1 LGHNA and CDR2 YNFKEQ come from the germline V gene. V lost 2 bases to trimming and J lost 0 bases, with 10 bases between them. There are 15 residues in the CDR3. The CDR3 loop is CASSQTTGVNTEAFF. CDR3 DNA sequence: TGTGCCAGCAGCCAAACGACAGGAGTGAACACTGAAGCTTTCTTT.